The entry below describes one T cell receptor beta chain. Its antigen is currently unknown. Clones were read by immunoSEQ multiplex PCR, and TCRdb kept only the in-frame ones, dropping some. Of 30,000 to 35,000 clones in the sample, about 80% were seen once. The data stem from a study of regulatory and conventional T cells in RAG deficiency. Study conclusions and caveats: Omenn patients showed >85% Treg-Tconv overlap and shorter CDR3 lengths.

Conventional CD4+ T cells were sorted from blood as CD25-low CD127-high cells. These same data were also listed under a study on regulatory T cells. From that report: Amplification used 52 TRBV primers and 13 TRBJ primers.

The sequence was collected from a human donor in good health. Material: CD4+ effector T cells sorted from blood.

The CDR3 DNA reads as TGTGCCAGCAGCCGCCCGACAGGGAGCAATCAGCCCCAGCATTTT. The encoded protein is CASSRPTGSNQPQHF. The rearrangement links TRBV28 to TRBJ1-5; 7 nucleotides line up with TRBD1. The trim removed 6 bases at V and 1 base at J, leaving 6 bases unmatched. This CDR3 has 15 amino acids. Germline CDR1 and CDR2: MDHEN and SYDVKM.